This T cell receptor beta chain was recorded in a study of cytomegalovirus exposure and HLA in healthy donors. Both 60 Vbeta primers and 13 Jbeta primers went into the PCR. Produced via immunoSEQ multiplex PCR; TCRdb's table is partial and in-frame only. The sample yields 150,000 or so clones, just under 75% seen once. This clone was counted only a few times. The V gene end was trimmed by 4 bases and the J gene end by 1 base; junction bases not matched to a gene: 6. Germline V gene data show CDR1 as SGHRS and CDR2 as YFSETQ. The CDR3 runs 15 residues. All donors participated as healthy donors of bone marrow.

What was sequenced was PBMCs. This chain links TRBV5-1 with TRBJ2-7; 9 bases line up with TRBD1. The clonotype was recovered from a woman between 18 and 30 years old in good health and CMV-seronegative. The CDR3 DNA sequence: TGCGCCAGCAGCGTACCGGGACAGGGTTCCTACGAGCAGTACTTC. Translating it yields CASSVPGQGSYEQYF.